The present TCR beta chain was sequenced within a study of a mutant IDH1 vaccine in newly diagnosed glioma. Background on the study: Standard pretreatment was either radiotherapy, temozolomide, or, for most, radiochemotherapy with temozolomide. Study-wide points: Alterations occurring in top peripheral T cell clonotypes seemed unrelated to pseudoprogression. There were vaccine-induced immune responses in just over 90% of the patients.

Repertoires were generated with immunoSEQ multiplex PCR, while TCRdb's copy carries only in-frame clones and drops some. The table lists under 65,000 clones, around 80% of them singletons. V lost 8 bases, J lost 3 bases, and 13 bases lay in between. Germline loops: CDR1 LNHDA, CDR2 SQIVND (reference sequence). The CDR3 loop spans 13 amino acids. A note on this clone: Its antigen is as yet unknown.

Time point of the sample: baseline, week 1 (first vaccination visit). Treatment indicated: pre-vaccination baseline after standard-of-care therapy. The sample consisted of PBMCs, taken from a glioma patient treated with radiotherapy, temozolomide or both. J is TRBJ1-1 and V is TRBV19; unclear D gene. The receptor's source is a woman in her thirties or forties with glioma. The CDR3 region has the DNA TGTGCCAGTGCGATGGATTGGGACACTGAAGCTTTCTTT. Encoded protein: CASAMDWDTEAFF. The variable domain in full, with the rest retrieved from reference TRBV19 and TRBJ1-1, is DGGITQSPKYLFRKEGQNVTLSCEQNLNHDAMYWYRQDPGQGLRLIYYSQIVNDFQKGDIAEGYSVSREKKESFPLTVTSAQKNPTAFYLCASAMDWDTEAFFGQGTRLTVV.